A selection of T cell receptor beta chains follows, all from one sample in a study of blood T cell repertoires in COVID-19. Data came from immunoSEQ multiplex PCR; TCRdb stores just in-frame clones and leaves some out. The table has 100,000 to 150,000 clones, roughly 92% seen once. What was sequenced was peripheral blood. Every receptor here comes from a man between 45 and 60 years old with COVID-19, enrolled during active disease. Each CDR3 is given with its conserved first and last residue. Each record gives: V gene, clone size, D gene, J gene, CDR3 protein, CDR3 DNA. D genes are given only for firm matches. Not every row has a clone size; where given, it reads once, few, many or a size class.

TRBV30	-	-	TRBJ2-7	CAWSTQAYEQYF	TGTGCCTGGAGTACTCAGGCCTACGAGCAGTACTTC
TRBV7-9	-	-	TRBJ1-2	CASSFPPVGGSYGYTF	TGTGCCAGCAGCTTCCCCCCCGTCGGGGGGTCCTATGGCTACACCTTC
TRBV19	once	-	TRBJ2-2	CASSRGNTGELFF	TGTGCCAGTAGTAGGGGCAACACCGGGGAGCTGTTTTTT
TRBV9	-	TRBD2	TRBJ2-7	CASSRTSGVYEQYF	TGTGCCAGCAGCAGGACTAGCGGGGTTTACGAGCAGTACTTC
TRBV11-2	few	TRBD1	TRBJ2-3	CASSAVTGGTDTQYF	TGTGCCAGCAGCGCTGTGACAGGGGGCACAGATACGCAGTATTTT
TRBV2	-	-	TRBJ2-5	CASSGPLGQPSKTQYF	TGTGCCAGCAGTGGTCCCCTAGGACAGCCGTCGAAGACCCAGTACTTC
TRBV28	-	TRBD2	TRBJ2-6	CASSLFPGGGANVLTF	TGTGCCAGCAGTTTATTCCCGGGGGGTGGGGCCAACGTCCTGACTTTC
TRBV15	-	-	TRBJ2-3	CATSERAHPTDTQYF	TGTGCCACCTCGGAGCGAGCGCACCCCACAGATACGCAGTATTTT
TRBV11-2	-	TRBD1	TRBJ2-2	CASSLAGQANTGELFF	TGTGCCAGCAGCTTAGCGGGACAGGCGAACACCGGGGAGCTGTTTTTT
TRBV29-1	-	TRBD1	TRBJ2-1	CSGRTGTGALGAYNEQFF	TGCAGCGGAAGAACCGGGACAGGGGCGCTGGGCGCCTACAATGAGCAGTTCTTC
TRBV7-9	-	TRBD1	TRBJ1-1	CASSLTGDTEAFF	TGTGCCAGCAGCTTGACAGGGGACACTGAAGCTTTCTTT
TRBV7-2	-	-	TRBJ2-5	CASSSRDRSQETQYF	TGTGCCAGCAGCTCAAGAGACAGGAGTCAAGAGACCCAGTACTTC
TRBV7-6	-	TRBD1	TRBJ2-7	CASSFKQGTYYEQYF	TGTGCCAGCAGCTTTAAACAGGGGACGTACTACGAGCAGTACTTC
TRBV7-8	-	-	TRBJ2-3	CASSSLARDTDTQYF	TGTGCCAGCAGCTCCCTAGCGAGGGACACAGATACGCAGTATTTT
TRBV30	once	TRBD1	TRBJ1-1	CASLQGLNTEAFF	TGTGCCTCTCTACAGGGGCTGAACACTGAAGCTTTCTTT
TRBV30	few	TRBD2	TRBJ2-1	CAWSGLAENEQFF	TGTGCCTGGAGTGGACTAGCCGAAAATGAGCAGTTCTTC
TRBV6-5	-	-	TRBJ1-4	CASSSGQRNEKLFF	TGTGCCAGCAGTTCCGGACAGCGTAATGAAAAACTGTTTTTT
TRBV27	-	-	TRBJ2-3	CASSLNWFTDTQYF	TGTGCCAGCAGTTTAAACTGGTTCACAGATACGCAGTATTTT
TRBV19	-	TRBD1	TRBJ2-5	CASSDTGGRETQYF	TGTGCCAGTAGTGACACAGGGGGCCGGGAGACCCAGTACTTC